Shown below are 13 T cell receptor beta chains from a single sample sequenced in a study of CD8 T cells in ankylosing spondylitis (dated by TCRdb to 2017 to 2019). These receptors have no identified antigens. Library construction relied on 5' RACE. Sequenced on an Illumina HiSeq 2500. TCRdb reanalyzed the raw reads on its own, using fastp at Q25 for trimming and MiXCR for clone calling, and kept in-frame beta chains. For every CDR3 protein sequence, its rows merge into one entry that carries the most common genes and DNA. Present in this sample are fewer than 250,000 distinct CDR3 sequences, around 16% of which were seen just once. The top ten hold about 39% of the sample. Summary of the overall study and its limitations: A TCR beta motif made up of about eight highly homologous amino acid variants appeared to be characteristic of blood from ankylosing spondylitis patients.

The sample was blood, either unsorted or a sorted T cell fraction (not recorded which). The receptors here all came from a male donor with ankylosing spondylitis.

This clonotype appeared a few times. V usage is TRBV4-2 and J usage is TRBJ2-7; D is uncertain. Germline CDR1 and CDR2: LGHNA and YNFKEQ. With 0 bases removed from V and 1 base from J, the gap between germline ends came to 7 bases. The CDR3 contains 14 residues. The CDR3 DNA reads TGTGCCAGCAGCCAAGAACGGTATTCCTACGAGCAGTACTTC. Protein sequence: CASSQERYSYEQYF.

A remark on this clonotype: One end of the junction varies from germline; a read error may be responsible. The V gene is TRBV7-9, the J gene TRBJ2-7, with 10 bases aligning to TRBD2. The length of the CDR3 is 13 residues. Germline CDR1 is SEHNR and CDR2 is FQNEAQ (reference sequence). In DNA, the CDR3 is TGTGCCAGCAGCACCTGGACTAGCGGAGACTTTAACTTC. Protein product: CASSTWTSGDFNF.

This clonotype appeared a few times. The CDR3 DNA follows: TGCAGTGCTCCTTACTCCTACGAGCAGTACTTC. This encodes CSAPYSYEQYF. The chain joins TRBV20-1 to TRBJ2-7, with D unresolved. V was shortened by 5 bases and J by 0 bases, with 5 bases between the two germline ends. Germline values: CDR1 DFQATT, CDR2 SNEGSKA (reference sequence). This CDR3 region has 11 residues.

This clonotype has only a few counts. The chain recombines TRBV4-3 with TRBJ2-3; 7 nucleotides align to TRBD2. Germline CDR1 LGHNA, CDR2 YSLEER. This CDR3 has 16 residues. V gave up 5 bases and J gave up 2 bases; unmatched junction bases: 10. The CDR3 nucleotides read TGCGCCAGCAGCGGCCGAGGCGGGAGCGCCACAGATACGCAGTATTTT. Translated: CASSGRGGSATDTQYF.

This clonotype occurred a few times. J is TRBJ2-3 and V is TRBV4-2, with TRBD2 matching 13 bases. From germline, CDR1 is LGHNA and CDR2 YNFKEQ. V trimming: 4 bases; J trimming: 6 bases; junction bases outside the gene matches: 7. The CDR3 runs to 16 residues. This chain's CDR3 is CASSPYTSGRDDTQYF. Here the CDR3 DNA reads TGTGCCAGCAGCCCTTACACTAGCGGGAGGGACGATACGCAGTATTTT.

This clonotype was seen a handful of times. CDR3 in amino acids: CASSQSGTIGEQFF. In nucleotides, the CDR3 is TGCGCCAGCAGCCAATCCGGGACTATCGGTGAGCAGTTCTTC. V is TRBV4-3 and J is TRBJ2-1; 7 positions agree with TRBD2. Per germline, CDR1 LGHNA and CDR2 YSLEER. V was pared by 2 bases and J by 9 bases, with 7 bases of the junction left unmatched. The CDR3 length is 14 residues.

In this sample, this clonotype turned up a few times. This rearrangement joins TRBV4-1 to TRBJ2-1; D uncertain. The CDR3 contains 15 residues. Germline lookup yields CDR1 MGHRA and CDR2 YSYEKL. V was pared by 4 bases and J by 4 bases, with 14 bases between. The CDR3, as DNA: TGCGCCAGCAGCCTCTTATTGAGTCCTTACAATGAGCAGTTCTTC. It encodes CASSLLLSPYNEQFF.

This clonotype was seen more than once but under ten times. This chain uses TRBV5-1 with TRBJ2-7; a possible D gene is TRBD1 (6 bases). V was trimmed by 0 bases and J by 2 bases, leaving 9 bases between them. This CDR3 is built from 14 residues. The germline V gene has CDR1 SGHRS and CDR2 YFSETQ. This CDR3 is CASSLEGGAYEQYF. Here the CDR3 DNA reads TGCGCCAGCAGCTTGGAAGGGGGAGCCTACGAGCAGTACTTC.

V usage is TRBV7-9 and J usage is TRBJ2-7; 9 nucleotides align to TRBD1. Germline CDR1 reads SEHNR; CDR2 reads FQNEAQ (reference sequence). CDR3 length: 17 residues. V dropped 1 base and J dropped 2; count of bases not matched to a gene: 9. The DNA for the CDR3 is TGTGCCAGCAGCTTAGTGAACCGGGACAGGGATACCTACGAGCAGTACTTC. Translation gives CASSLVNRDRDTYEQYF.

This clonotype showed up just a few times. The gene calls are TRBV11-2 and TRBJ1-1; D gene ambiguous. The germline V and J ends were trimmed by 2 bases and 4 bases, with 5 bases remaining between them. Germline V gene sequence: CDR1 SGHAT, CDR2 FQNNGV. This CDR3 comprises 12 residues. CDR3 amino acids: CASSLRSTEAFF. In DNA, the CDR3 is TGTGCCAGCAGCTTACGGAGCACTGAAGCTTTCTTT. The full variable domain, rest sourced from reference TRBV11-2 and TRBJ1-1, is EAGVAQSPRYKIIEKRQSVAFWCNPISGHATLYWYQQILGQGPKLLIQFQNNGVVDDSQLPKDRFSAERLKGVDSTLKIQPAKLEDSAVYLCASSLRSTEAFFGQGTRLTVV.

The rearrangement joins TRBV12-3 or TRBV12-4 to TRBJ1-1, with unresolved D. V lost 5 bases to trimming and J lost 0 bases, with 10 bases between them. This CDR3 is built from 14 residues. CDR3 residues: CASSVVQLNTEAFF. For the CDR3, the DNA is TGTGCCAGCAGTGTGGTACAATTGAACACTGAAGCTTTCTTT.

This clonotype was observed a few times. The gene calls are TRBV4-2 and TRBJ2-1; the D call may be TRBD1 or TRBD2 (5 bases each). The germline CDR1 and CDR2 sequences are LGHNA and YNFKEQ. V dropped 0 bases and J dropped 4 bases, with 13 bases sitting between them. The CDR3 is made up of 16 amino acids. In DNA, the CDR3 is TGTGCCAGCAGCCAAGATGAGGGGCTTCTTTACAATGAGCAGTTCTTC. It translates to CASSQDEGLLYNEQFF.

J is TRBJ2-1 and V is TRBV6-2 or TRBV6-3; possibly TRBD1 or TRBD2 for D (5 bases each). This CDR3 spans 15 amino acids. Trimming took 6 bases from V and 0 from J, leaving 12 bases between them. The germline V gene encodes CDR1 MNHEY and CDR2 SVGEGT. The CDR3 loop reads CASRGDDSSYNEQFF. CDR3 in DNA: TGTGCCAGCAGGGGGGACGACAGCTCCTACAATGAGCAGTTCTTC.